The 32 T cell receptor beta chains below come from one sample, sequenced in a study of cytomegalovirus exposure and HLA in healthy donors. PCR used 60 Vbeta primers and 13 Jbeta primers. Libraries were prepared by immunoSEQ multiplex PCR; TCRdb keeps only in-frame clonotypes and omits some of them. The sample contains tens of thousands of clones, around two thirds of which appear only once. The specimen sequenced was PBMCs. Receptor source: a man aged 45-65 years in good health and CMV-seropositive.

J is TRBJ2-7 and V is TRBV6-5, with TRBD2 matching 8 bases. The CDR3 loop spans 14 amino acids. Germline CDR1 and CDR2: MNHEY and SVGAGI. J was trimmed by 4 bases and V by 2 bases; bases with no gene match: 4. CDR3 sequence reads: CASSYSGGPYEQYF. CDR3 DNA: TGTGCCAGCAGTTACAGCGGGGGCCCGTACGAGCAGTACTTC.

The CDR3 bases are TGCGCCAGCAGCTTGATGTCAGGTCTGGAGACCCAGTACTTC. Translation gives CASSLMSGLETQYF. V usage is TRBV5-1 and J usage is TRBJ2-5; D ambiguous. V lost 1 base and J 5 bases, leaving 12 bases between the germline ends. Per the germline V gene, CDR1 is SGHRS and CDR2 is YFSETQ. This CDR3 is 14 amino acids long.

This clone was recorded a few times. This chain joins TRBV5-4 and TRBJ2-1, with 9 positions matching TRBD2. This CDR3 region has 13 residues. Per germline, CDR1 SGHNT and CDR2 YYREEE (reference sequence). V was pared by 7 bases and J by 4 bases, with 3 bases of the junction left unmatched. DNA for the CDR3: TGTGCCAGCCGGCTAGCGGGGTACAATGAGCAGTTCTTC. This gives the protein CASRLAGYNEQFF.

This sequence joins TRBV7-9 and TRBJ2-7; tentatively, D is TRBD1 (6 bases). Trimming removed 1 base from V and 7 bases from J, with 11 bases in between. There are 13 residues in the CDR3. Germline CDR1 SEHNR, CDR2 FQNEAQ (reference sequence). CDR3 residues: CASSLDRAGEQYF. DNA for the CDR3: TGTGCCAGCAGCTTAGACAGGGCCGGGGAGCAGTACTTC.

The V gene is TRBV25-1, the J gene TRBJ2-3; 11 nucleotides align to TRBD2. The V segment lost 5 bases and the J segment 6 bases; nucleotides outside the gene matches: 7. The CDR3 is made up of 15 amino acids. The germline gives CDR1 MGHDK, CDR2 SYGVNS. Here the CDR3 DNA reads TGTGCCAGCAGTTATATAGCGGGAGGGAGGGATACGCAGTATTTT. Translation gives CASSYIAGGRDTQYF. Drawing the rest from reference TRBV25-1 and TRBJ2-3, the complete variable domain is EADIYQTPRYLVIGTGKKITLECSQTMGHDKMYWYQQDPGMELHLIHYSYGVNSTEKGDLSSESTVSRIRTEHFPLTLESARPSHTSQYLCASSYIAGGRDTQYFGPGTRLTVL.

This clone was counted at least ten times. This chain joins TRBV28 and TRBJ2-3, with 7 bases lining up with TRBD1. This CDR3 spans 16 amino acids. Losses at the gene ends were 5 bases for V and 6 bases for J; bases not matched to a gene: 14. Per germline, CDR1 MDHEN and CDR2 SYDVKM. In nucleotides, the CDR3 is TGTGCCAGCAGTCCATCCACCCCGGACAGGAGGGATACGCAGTATTTT. Its protein product is CASSPSTPDRRDTQYF.

The chain is built from TRBV30 and TRBJ2-2, with 7 positions matching TRBD2. Germline V gene lookup returns CDR1 GTSNPN and CDR2 SVGIG (reference sequence). This CDR3 is built from 14 residues. In nucleotides, the CDR3 is TGTGCTGGGGGGGGGTCACCTAACACCGGGGAGCTGTTTTTT. Translation: CAGGGSPNTGELFF. Supplemented by reference TRBV30 and TRBJ2-2, the full variable domain reads SQTIHQWPATLVQPVGSPLSLECTVEGTSNPNLYWYRQAAGRGLQLLFYSVGIGQISSEVPQNLSASRPQDRQFILSSKKLLLSDSGFYLCAGGGSPNTGELFFGEGSRLTVL.

V usage is TRBV4-1 and J usage is TRBJ2-7; 9 bases align to TRBD2. The CDR3 consists of 15 residues. From germline, CDR1 is MGHRA and CDR2 YSYEKL. V lost 5 bases and J lost 3; bases outside the gene matches: 8. CDR3 protein: CASSAPLAGYYEQYF. For the CDR3, the DNA is TGCGCCAGCAGCGCCCCTCTAGCGGGGTACTACGAGCAGTACTTC.

This clone has more than one count but fewer than ten. The V and J genes are TRBV28 and TRBJ1-2; no clear D. Germline V CDR1 and CDR2: MDHEN, SYDVKM. This CDR3 is 12 amino acids long. Trimming removed 2 bases from V and 4 bases from J, with 5 bases in between. The CDR3 protein is CASSLGSYGYTF. The CDR3 DNA is TGTGCCAGCAGTTTAGGCAGCTATGGCTACACCTTC.

This chain uses TRBV30 with TRBJ1-5, with TRBD1 identical over 8 bases. CDR1 GTSNPN and CDR2 SVGIG come from the germline V gene (reference sequence). The CDR3 runs 15 residues. With 3 bases clipped from V and 5 bases from J, the junction kept 9 bases outside the gene matches. The CDR3 bases are TGTGCCTGGAGGAACGGGGGGACAGGAGATCAGCCCCAGCATTTT. The encoded protein is CAWRNGGTGDQPQHF.

The chain has TRBV6-1 and TRBJ2-5; tentatively, D is TRBD1 (5 bases). The CDR3 is 12 residues long. V lost 7 bases and J 4 bases, leaving 10 bases between the germline ends. Per the germline V gene, CDR1 is MNHNS and CDR2 is SASEGT. In DNA form, the CDR3 reads TGTGCCAGCACTGGGCAGGGAGAGACCCAGTACTTC. It codes for CASTGQGETQYF.

The gene calls are TRBV5-1 and TRBJ2-7, with 8 bases matching TRBD1. Unmatched junction bases numbered 3, after V lost 2 bases and J lost 2 bases. CDR1 and CDR2 (germline): SGHRS, YFSETQ. There are 14 residues in the CDR3. In nucleotides, the CDR3 is TGCGCCAGCAGCTTCCGGACAGGGCCCTACGAGCAGTACTTC. Translation gives CASSFRTGPYEQYF. The full variable domain, its missing parts supplied by reference TRBV5-1 and TRBJ2-7, is KAGVTQTPRYLIKTRGQQVTLSCSPISGHRSVSWYQQTPGQGLQFLFEYFSETQRNKGNFPGRFSGRQFSNSRSEMNVSTLELGDSALYLCASSFRTGPYEQYFGPGTRLTVT.

The chain employs TRBV29-1 and TRBJ2-4, with D possibly being TRBD2 (6 bases). CDR1 is SQVTM and CDR2 is ANQGSEA in the germline V gene. The CDR3 sequence is 12 residues long. Trimming left V 1 base short and J 7 bases short, with 8 bases between. The CDR3 reads CSVEGLGNIQYF. The CDR3 DNA reads as TGCAGCGTTGAAGGACTAGGCAACATTCAGTACTTC.

The chain is built from TRBV19 and TRBJ2-7; 11 bases are shared with TRBD2. CDR1 is LNHDA and CDR2 is SQIVND in the germline V gene (reference sequence). The V and J ends lost 8 bases and 4 bases, in that order; junction bases with no gene match: 7. The CDR3 totals 14 residues. The CDR3 loop is CASSLAGGTYEQYF. The CDR3 DNA sequence: TGTGCCAGTTCCCTAGCGGGAGGCACTTACGAGCAGTACTTC.

This sequence joins TRBV9 and TRBJ2-3; no firm D call. CDR3 length: 13 residues. Germline CDR1 SGDLS, CDR2 YYNGEE. V was trimmed by 0 bases and J by 3 bases, leaving 5 bases between them. The CDR3 loop reads CASSVGQTDTQYF. CDR3 DNA sequence: TGTGCCAGCAGCGTAGGGCAGACAGATACGCAGTATTTT.

V and J are TRBV9 and TRBJ2-7; 8 nucleotides match TRBD1. Germline values: CDR1 SGDLS, CDR2 YYNGEE. J gave up 3 bases and V 4 bases, and 9 bases lay outside the gene matches. The CDR3 totals 15 residues. The CDR3 loop is CASSPRTGRNYEQYF. CDR3 sequence (DNA): TGTGCCAGCAGCCCCCGGACAGGGAGGAACTACGAGCAGTACTTC.

V and J are TRBV10-3 and TRBJ2-7; perhaps TRBD1 as D (5 bases). Trimming shortened V by 5 bases and J by 3 bases, and 8 bases separated the two germline ends. This CDR3 is 12 amino acids long. In germline, CDR1 is ENHRY, CDR2 SYGVKD. The CDR3 coding sequence is TGTGCCATCAGTCCCAGGGACTACGAGCAGTACTTC. As protein: CAISPRDYEQYF.

This rearrangement joins TRBV13 to TRBJ2-5, with 13 bases lining up with TRBD2. The J call may be wrong; the DNA end is better matched by TRBJ2-7. CDR1 and CDR2 from the germline V gene are PRHDT and FYEKMQ (reference sequence). The CDR3 runs 16 residues. CDR3: CASSTRLAGGSYEQYF. Written as DNA, the CDR3 is TGTGCCAGCAGCACCAGACTAGCGGGGGGATCCTACGAGCAGTACTTC.

This clone appeared a few times. This chain links TRBV30 with TRBJ1-2, with D possibly being TRBD1 (5 bases). V was pared by 0 bases and J by 3 bases, with 14 bases between. The CDR3 spans 15 residues. Germline CDR1 and CDR2: GTSNPN and SVGIG (reference sequence). CDR3 protein: CAWSVQAAFHYGYTF. The CDR3 DNA sequence: TGTGCCTGGAGTGTACAGGCAGCTTTTCACTATGGCTACACCTTC. The variable domain in full, completed from reference TRBV30 and TRBJ1-2, reads SQTIHQWPATLVQPVGSPLSLECTVEGTSNPNLYWYRQAAGRGLQLLFYSVGIGQISSEVPQNLSASRPQDRQFILSSKKLLLSDSGFYLCAWSVQAAFHYGYTFGSGTRLTVV.

In DNA, the CDR3 is TGTGCCATCAGTGGCCCCCTCGGGGAGTCCTACGAGCAGTACTTC. This translates into CAISGPLGESYEQYF. The genes are TRBV10-3 and TRBJ2-7; tentative D call: TRBD2 (5 bases). Trimming pared 4 bases from V and 1 base from J, leaving 14 bases between. CDR3 length: 15 amino acids. The germline V gene has CDR1 ENHRY and CDR2 SYGVKD.

The genes are TRBV30 and TRBJ2-2; 10 bases are a match to TRBD2. Germline CDR1 reads GTSNPN; CDR2 reads SVGIG (reference sequence). This CDR3 has 14 amino acids. V was pared by 8 bases and J by 8 bases, with 11 bases of the junction left unmatched. The CDR3 sequence is CASTPSGSTGELFF. The CDR3 DNA reads as TGTGCCAGTACACCTAGCGGGAGTACGGGGGAGCTGTTTTTT.

By share, this clone ranks as hyperexpanded. The same CDR3 arises from other DNA sequences in this sample as well. The chain employs TRBV14 and TRBJ2-3; perhaps TRBD1 as D (5 bases). From germline, CDR1 is SGHDN and CDR2 FVKESK. The CDR3 covers 12 residues. V lost 3 bases to trimming and J lost 6 bases, with 7 bases between them. CDR3 sequence: CASSHNRDTQYF. DNA for the CDR3: TGTGCCAGCAGCCACAACAGGGATACGCAGTATTTT.

The sample holds one count of this clone. The V and J genes are TRBV5-1 and TRBJ2-5; TRBD2 agrees at 8 bases. J lost 4 bases, V lost 2 bases, and 7 bases had no gene match. This CDR3 has 15 residues. Germline V gives CDR1 SGHRS, CDR2 YFSETQ. The CDR3 protein is CASSLAGEGLETQYF. The DNA for the CDR3 is TGCGCCAGCAGCTTAGCGGGAGAGGGATTAGAGACCCAGTACTTC.

This clone was found a few times. The CDR3 sequence is CASSSFFGTDTQYF. The CDR3, as DNA: TGTGCCAGCAGCTCCTTCTTCGGCACAGATACGCAGTATTTT. The rearrangement uses TRBV6-5 and TRBJ2-3; no firm D call. The ends were cut back, 6 bases at V and 1 base at J, with 11 bases in the middle. This CDR3 region has 14 residues. From germline, CDR1 is MNHEY and CDR2 SVGAGI.

The chain employs TRBV4-1 and TRBJ2-2; TRBD1 aligns across 7 bases. This CDR3 region has 15 residues. The V gene end was trimmed by 3 bases and the J gene end by 5 bases; junction bases not matched to a gene: 6. Per the germline V gene, CDR1 is MGHRA and CDR2 is YSYEKL. The CDR3 reads CASSHRDRLTGELFF. The CDR3 DNA follows: TGCGCCAGCAGCCACCGGGACAGATTGACCGGGGAGCTGTTTTTT.

The chain combines TRBV9 with TRBJ2-1, with TRBD2 matching 10 bases. The CDR3 loop spans 14 amino acids. Trimming cost V 1 base and J 9 bases; bases outside gene matches: 4. In germline, CDR1 is SGDLS, CDR2 YYNGEE. The CDR3 protein is CASSVLAGAVEQFF. Here the CDR3 DNA reads TGTGCCAGCAGCGTACTAGCGGGAGCCGTTGAGCAGTTCTTC. The variable domain in full, with the rest retrieved from reference TRBV9 and TRBJ2-1, is DSGVTQTPKHLITATGQRVTLRCSPRSGDLSVYWYQQSLDQGLQFLIQYYNGEERAKGNILERFSAQQFPDLHSELNLSSLELGDSALYFCASSVLAGAVEQFFGPGTRLTVL.

The chain carries TRBV5-1 and TRBJ2-7, with 7 bases identical to TRBD2. The CDR3 totals 15 residues. Germline CDR1 reads SGHRS; CDR2 reads YFSETQ. Trimming at V came to 0 bases and at J to 0 bases, leaving 3 bases not matched to a gene. CDR3: CASSLGLASSYEQYF. CDR3 DNA: TGCGCCAGCAGCTTGGGACTAGCTAGCTCCTACGAGCAGTACTTC.

The gene calls are TRBV9 and TRBJ2-5; the match to TRBD1 covers 7 bases. J gave up 4 bases and V 0 bases, and 3 bases lay outside the gene matches. This CDR3 is built from 14 residues. CDR1 is SGDLS and CDR2 is YYNGEE in the germline V gene. CDR3 bases: TGTGCCAGCAGCGTAGGAAGGGGGCGAGAGACCCAGTACTTC. Encoded protein: CASSVGRGRETQYF.

V usage is TRBV4-1 and J usage is TRBJ2-5, with TRBD2 matching 8 bases. The CDR3 extends over 17 amino acids. Trimming removed 3 bases from V and 2 bases from J; junction bases left unmatched: 11. Germline CDR1 MGHRA, CDR2 YSYEKL. The CDR3 DNA reads as TGCGCCAGCAGCCAGGGTCGGGTAGCGGGGCGACAAGAGACCCAGTACTTC. Amino acids: CASSQGRVAGRQETQYF.

This chain joins TRBV6-5 and TRBJ2-7, with TRBD1 matching over 8 bases. The V gene's germline CDR1 is MNHEY and CDR2 SVGAGI. V was clipped by 2 bases and J by 4 bases; unmatched bases: 7. This CDR3 spans 15 amino acids. CDR3: CASSYVGTGPYEQYF. CDR3 bases: TGTGCCAGCAGTTACGTTGGGACAGGACCATACGAGCAGTACTTC.

This chain uses TRBV7-2 with TRBJ2-6; 7 bases align to TRBD2. V shed 7 bases and J 0 bases; nucleotides not matched to a gene: 3. The CDR3 totals 15 residues. Germline CDR1 is SGHTA and CDR2 is FQGNSA. The CDR3 is CASTPGGSGANVLTF. The CDR3 coding sequence is TGTGCCAGCACCCCGGGGGGCTCTGGGGCCAACGTCCTGACTTTC.

A few counts support this clone. The chain links TRBV2 to TRBJ2-4, with D uncertain. This CDR3 has 13 residues. Germline values: CDR1 SNHLY, CDR2 FYNNEI. The V and J ends lost 4 bases and 5 bases respectively, with 9 bases between them. The CDR3 nucleotides are TGTGCCAGCAGTGGAGACGAGGAAAACATTCAGTACTTC. Its translation is CASSGDEENIQYF.